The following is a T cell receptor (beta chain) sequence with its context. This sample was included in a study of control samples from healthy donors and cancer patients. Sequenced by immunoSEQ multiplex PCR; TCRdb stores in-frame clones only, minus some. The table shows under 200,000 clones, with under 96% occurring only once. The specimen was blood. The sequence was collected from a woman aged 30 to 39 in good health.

The CDR3 region has the DNA TGTGCCAGCAGCATCATTAGGGGAAACTATGGCTACACCTTC. Translated: CASSIIRGNYGYTF. The gene calls are TRBV5-6 and TRBJ1-2; a weak D match, TRBD1 (5 bases). This CDR3 has 14 residues. V lost 4 bases, J lost 2 bases, and 12 bases lay in between. Germline V gene sequence: CDR1 SGHDT, CDR2 YYEEEE.